These 32 T cell receptor beta chains were sequenced from one sample in a study of blood T cells in healthy people across ages. Together with a sample-barcoded 5' primer, a J-beta primer mix was included in a second PCR lasting about 7 to 11 cycles. TCRdb recomputed calls from the 5' RACE reads with MiXCR, one row per CDR3 protein. This table has about a million distinct CDR3 sequences, more than 30% appearing once. Material for sequencing was blood. These TCRs come from a young man in good health.

This clonotype was seen a few times. This chain links TRBV7-9 with TRBJ2-2; 7 bases agree with TRBD1. In germline, CDR1 is SEHNR, CDR2 FQNEAQ (reference sequence). V shed 5 bases, J shed 0 bases, and the junction held 6 bases outside the gene matches. There are 16 residues in the CDR3. As DNA, the CDR3 is TGTGCCAGCAGCCCCCCTGGGACAGCGAACACCGGGGAGCTGTTTTTT. Amino acid sequence: CASSPPGTANTGELFF.

This clonotype has a count of ten or more. Its ends do not fully match the called genes, so a read error is possible. The chain combines TRBV3-1 with TRBJ1-4, with 9 nucleotides matching TRBD1. Germline V gives CDR1 LGHDT, CDR2 YNNKEL (reference sequence). The CDR3 length is 15 residues. The CDR3 nucleotides are TGCGCCAGCAGCCAAGGACAGGGGACTAATGAAAAACTGTTTTTT. Protein: CASSQGQGTNEKLFF.

The gene calls are TRBV6-2 or TRBV6-3 and TRBJ1-2, with D perhaps TRBD1 (5 bases). Germline V CDR1 and CDR2: MNHEY, SVGEGT. V was shortened by 6 bases and J by 3 bases, with 20 bases between the two germline ends. This CDR3 has 16 amino acids. DNA for the CDR3: TGTGCCAGCAGCCCACAGCCGGGACGAATTGACTATGGCTACACCTTC. Translated, it gives CASSPQPGRIDYGYTF.

This clonotype was seen just once. The chain links TRBV6-2 or TRBV6-3 to TRBJ1-1, with a weak D call TRBD1 (5 bases). CDR1 and CDR2 (germline): MNHEY, SVGEGT. The CDR3 contains 15 residues. V was cut by 5 bases and J by 6 bases, with 19 bases left in between. CDR3 amino acids: CASSLGRQIVAEAFF. The CDR3 nucleotides are TGTGCCAGCAGTCTCGGTAGACAGATTGTCGCTGAAGCTTTCTTT.

On this clonotype: One end of the junction varies from germline; a read error may be responsible. DNA of the CDR3: TGTGCCAGCAGCCAATTACATCGGATCTCCTCTGGGGCCAACGTCCCGACTTTC. Translating gives CASSQLHRISSGANVPTF. The chain uses TRBV12-3 or TRBV12-4 and TRBJ2-6, with D maybe TRBD1 (5 bases). The CDR3 is made up of 18 amino acids.

This clonotype was recorded a few times. The V call is TRBV27, the J call TRBJ2-1, with 11 bases identical to TRBD1. Germline V gives CDR1 MNHEY, CDR2 SMNVEV (reference sequence). This CDR3 is built from 15 residues. The J segment lost 5 bases and the V segment lost 6 bases, leaving 6 bases of the junction unmatched. In nucleotides, the CDR3 is TGTGCCAGCAGGCCGGGACAGGGGGGGAACAATGAGCAGTTCTTC. The encoded protein is CASRPGQGGNNEQFF.

In its sample, this clonotype was seen many times. This chain links TRBV20-1 with TRBJ2-7; possible D gene TRBD1, 5 bases. The germline V gene encodes CDR1 DFQATT and CDR2 SNEGSKA (reference sequence). Trimming removed 4 bases at V and 6 bases at J, with 10 bases between. The CDR3 totals 11 residues. The DNA for the CDR3 is TGCAGTGCTACTCAGGGTCCCGAGCAGTACTTC. Translating it yields CSATQGPEQYF.

The CDR3 is CASSLDHLYEQYF. CDR3 DNA sequence: TGTGCCAGCAGCTTAGATCACCTCTACGAGCAGTACTTC. The V gene is TRBV7-6, the J gene TRBJ2-5; no definite D call. The end of the DNA is better explained by TRBJ2-7, so the J call may be wrong. This CDR3 has 13 amino acids. The germline gives CDR1 SGHVS, CDR2 FNYEAQ.

This chain links TRBV7-2 with TRBJ1-1; no clear D gene. CDR1 is SGHTA and CDR2 is FQGNSA in the germline V gene. The CDR3 is 14 amino acids. Trimming took 4 bases from V and 5 from J, leaving 14 bases between them. The CDR3 nucleotides read TGTGCCAGCAGCTCCTACCTCCGGGGTACTGAAGCTTTCTTT. Protein: CASSSYLRGTEAFF.

The chain recombines TRBV20-1 with TRBJ1-5; 7 bases fit TRBD1. The CDR3 sequence is 14 residues long. V lost 3 bases to trimming and J lost 4 bases; unmatched junction nucleotides: 6. Looked up from germline, CDR1 is DFQATT and CDR2 is SNEGSKA (reference sequence). Here the CDR3 DNA reads TGCAGTGCTAGCTCTGACAGGGAGAATCAGCCCCAGCATTTT. Residues: CSASSDRENQPQHF.

This clonotype was counted only a few times. CDR3 protein: CASSGTPTFLYTF. CDR3 in DNA: TGTGCCAGCTCAGGGACACCTACCTTTCTCTACACCTTC. The chain uses TRBV18 and TRBJ1-2, with D perhaps TRBD1 (6 bases). This CDR3 is built from 13 residues. V was pared by 5 bases and J by 10 bases, with 17 bases between. CDR1 is KGHSH and CDR2 is LQKENI in the germline V gene.

The chain is built from TRBV30 and TRBJ1-5; a possible D gene is TRBD1 (5 bases). Per germline, CDR1 GTSNPN and CDR2 SVGIG (reference sequence). There are 14 residues in the CDR3. The V gene lost 4 bases and the J gene lost 3 bases, with 13 bases spanning the gap. CDR3 residues: CAWKGRSNNQPQHF. DNA for the CDR3: TGTGCCTGGAAGGGACGGTCAAACAATCAGCCCCAGCATTTT.

This clonotype was counted once. It is likely a read error, because the conserved phenylalanine at the end of the CDR3 is missing. V gene TRBV20-1 combines with J gene TRBJ2-1; 12 bases are shared with TRBD2. Germline V gene lookup returns CDR1 DFQATT and CDR2 SNEGSKA (reference sequence). The CDR3 loop spans 15 amino acids. V was pared by 8 bases and J by 8 bases, with 13 bases of the junction left unmatched. In nucleotides, the CDR3 is TGCAGTTCCACTCCCGGACTAGCGGGGAGGTATGAGCAGTTCTAC. Its translation: CSSTPGLAGRYEQFY.

This clonotype was seen a few times. The rearrangement uses TRBV7-9 and TRBJ2-2; no firm D call. Germline assignment: CDR1 SEHNR and CDR2 FQNEAQ (reference sequence). The CDR3 has 13 amino acids. Trimming shortened V by 7 bases and J by 7 bases, and 13 bases separated the two germline ends. CDR3 protein: CASTSGGSGELFF. The DNA of the CDR3 is TGTGCCAGCACCTCGGGCGGTAGCGGGGAGCTGTTTTTT.

The chain links TRBV20-1 to TRBJ1-1; D perhaps matches TRBD1 (5 bases). The germline gives CDR1 DFQATT, CDR2 SNEGSKA (reference sequence). Trimming pared 4 bases from V and 11 bases from J, leaving 14 bases between. This CDR3 region has 11 residues. The CDR3 coding sequence is TGCAGTGCTATGACAGTCTCGCGGGCTTTCTTT. This codes for CSAMTVSRAFF.

This chain joins TRBV11-2 and TRBJ2-3, with D possibly being TRBD1 or TRBD2 (6 bases each). V was cut by 5 bases and J by 2 bases, with 17 bases left in between. Per the germline V gene, CDR1 is SGHAT and CDR2 is FQNNGV. The CDR3 runs to 16 residues. CDR3 nucleotides: TGTGCCAGCAGCCAGACTAGAGGGGGGACCACAGATACGCAGTATTTT. Its translation is CASSQTRGGTTDTQYF.

The chain joins TRBV7-8 to TRBJ2-3; no reliable D call. CDR3 length: 16 residues. CDR1 is SGHVS and CDR2 is FQNEAQ in the germline V gene. The ends were cut back, 0 bases at V and 2 bases at J, with 12 bases in the middle. The CDR3 DNA is TGTGCCAGCAGCTTAGCGACACTCAGTTACACAGATACGCAGTATTTT. It specifies CASSLATLSYTDTQYF. Supplemented by reference TRBV7-8 and TRBJ2-3, the full variable domain reads GAGVSQSPRYKVAKRGQDVALRCDPISGHVSLFWYQQALGQGPEFLTYFQNEAQLDKSGLPSDRFFAERPEGSVSTLKIQRTQQEDSAVYLCASSLATLSYTDTQYFGPGTRLTVL.

Comment on this clonotype: The junction departs from germline at one end; a sequencing error may be responsible. V and J are TRBV20-1 and TRBJ2-3; tentative D call: TRBD2 (6 bases). The germline CDR1 and CDR2 sequences are DFQATT and SNEGSKA (reference sequence). The CDR3 has 17 residues. The CDR3, as DNA: TGCAGTACTAGAGATCTATTACTGGCGGGACCCGCAGATACGCAGTATTTT. Translation gives CSTRDLLLAGPADTQYF.

The CDR3: CASSLGPRGTGELFF. Written as DNA, the CDR3 is TGTGCCAGCAGCTTGGGACCGAGGGGCACCGGGGAGCTGTTTTTT. The V call is TRBV7-9, the J call TRBJ2-2; D tentatively reads TRBD1 or TRBD2 (5 bases each). CDR3 length equals 15 residues. Looked up from germline, CDR1 is SEHNR and CDR2 is FQNEAQ (reference sequence). The ends were cut back, 3 bases at V and 4 bases at J, with 12 bases in the middle.

This clonotype was counted ten times or more. The chain joins TRBV20-1 to TRBJ2-7, with D perhaps TRBD2 (5 bases). Trimming took off 4 bases at V and 4 bases at J, with 11 bases between the two ends. Germline CDR1 reads DFQATT; CDR2 reads SNEGSKA (reference sequence). The CDR3 length is 12 residues. The CDR3 nucleotides read TGCAGTGCTACCTGGGGAGAGTACGAGCAGTACTTC. Amino acids: CSATWGEYEQYF.

The chain is built from TRBV5-1 and TRBJ1-4; weak D call: TRBD1 (5 bases). CDR3 size: 14 residues. The ends were cut back, 0 bases at V and 8 bases at J, with 11 bases in the middle. Germline V gives CDR1 SGHRS, CDR2 YFSETQ. The CDR3 spells CASSLAETVEKLFF. The CDR3 nucleotides read TGCGCCAGCAGCTTGGCCGAGACAGTAGAAAAACTGTTTTTT.

This chain joins TRBV7-2 and TRBJ2-7; 12 bases align to TRBD1. Looked up from germline, CDR1 is SGHTA and CDR2 is FQGNSA. This CDR3 region has 16 residues. After removal of 4 bases from V and 7 bases from J, the junction contained 11 bases not matched to a gene. CDR3 DNA: TGTGCCAGCAGCTCCTGGGGGACAGGGGGCTCTAATGAGCAGTACTTC. Translation gives CASSSWGTGGSNEQYF.

V is TRBV4-1 and J is TRBJ2-6; D might be TRBD1 (6 bases). V lost 7 bases and J 4 bases, leaving 11 bases between the germline ends. The CDR3 contains 14 residues. Germline values: CDR1 MGHRA, CDR2 YSYEKL. CDR3 DNA sequence: TGCGCCAGCAAGTACAGGGCAGGGGCCAACGTCCTGACTTTC. Protein sequence: CASKYRAGANVLTF.

With respect to this clonotype: At one end the junction does not follow the germline gene, possibly because of a read error. The V call is TRBV14, the J call TRBJ2-1; the match to TRBD2 covers 7 bases. There are 17 residues in the CDR3. Germline CDR1 SGHDN, CDR2 FVKESK. CDR3 loop: CAGSQAPTRGYYNEQFF. In nucleotides, the CDR3 is TGTGCCGGCAGCCAAGCCCCCACGCGGGGGTACTACAATGAGCAGTTCTTC.

The chain carries TRBV2 and TRBJ1-5; 10 bases are shared with TRBD1. The CDR3 is made up of 15 amino acids. CDR1 and CDR2 (germline): SNHLY, FYNNEI. With 3 bases clipped from V and 6 bases from J, the junction kept 5 bases outside the gene matches. CDR3 in amino acids: CASSDLGTGVQPQHF. As DNA, the CDR3 is TGTGCCAGCAGTGATCTAGGGACAGGGGTTCAGCCCCAGCATTTT.

This clonotype was detected only a few times. The genes are TRBV20-1 and TRBJ1-5; possible D gene TRBD1, 5 bases. The CDR3 consists of 16 residues. Between the trimmed V and J ends, which lost 6 bases and 4 bases, there was a span of 22 bases. Germline CDR1 DFQATT, CDR2 SNEGSKA (reference sequence). The DNA for the CDR3 is TGCAGTGCCCTAACCGGGGGGACGGAGTGGAATCAGCCCCAGCATTTT. As protein: CSALTGGTEWNQPQHF.

The V and J genes are TRBV28 and TRBJ1-2; TRBD1 matches 11 bases. The ends lost 5 bases at V and 7 bases at J; junction bases unmatched: 6. Germline V lookup: CDR1 MDHEN, CDR2 SYDVKM. CDR3 length equals 14 residues. The CDR3, as DNA: TGTGCCAGCAGTGGGACAGGGGGGTTTTCTGGCTACACCTTC. Encoded protein: CASSGTGGFSGYTF.

The J gene is TRBJ2-2, the V gene TRBV12-3 or TRBV12-4, with TRBD1 as a possible D gene (6 bases). Trimming left V 6 bases short and J 0 bases short, with 17 bases between. The CDR3 extends over 17 amino acids. Here the CDR3 DNA reads TGTGCCAGCAGCTTCTCAACCGGGACAACGAACACCGGGGAGCTGTTTTTT. Translating it yields CASSFSTGTTNTGELFF.

The chain joins TRBV5-1 to TRBJ1-6; D possibly corresponds to TRBD1 (6 bases). V was trimmed by 0 bases and J by 6 bases, leaving 13 bases between them. Germline CDR1 reads SGHRS; CDR2 reads YFSETQ. CDR3 size: 16 residues. The CDR3 nucleotides are TGCGCCAGCAGCTTGGCCGGACAGCGTTTTAATTCACCCCTCCACTTT. Its translation: CASSLAGQRFNSPLHF.

The CDR3 is CASSSDQGAETQYF. In DNA, the CDR3 is TGTGCCAGCAGCTCCGACCAAGGGGCAGAGACCCAGTACTTC. The chain carries TRBV12-3 or TRBV12-4 and TRBJ2-5; tentatively, D is TRBD1 (5 bases). The CDR3 consists of 14 residues. Trimming took 6 bases from V and 4 from J, leaving 15 bases between them.

This clonotype was recorded at least ten times. V is TRBV20-1 and J is TRBJ2-1, with D perhaps TRBD2 (6 bases). This CDR3 region has 12 residues. The germline V gene encodes CDR1 DFQATT and CDR2 SNEGSKA (reference sequence). V lost 6 bases to trimming and J lost 6 bases, with 12 bases between them. The CDR3 is CSALTRINEQFF. CDR3 coding DNA: TGCAGTGCGTTGACTAGGATCAATGAGCAGTTCTTC.

The V and J genes are TRBV5-5 and TRBJ2-3, with D maybe TRBD1 (5 bases). The CDR3 has 17 residues. Trimming removed 4 bases from V and 2 bases from J, with 20 bases in between. Germline V CDR1 and CDR2: SGHKS, YYEKEE (reference sequence). Here the CDR3 DNA reads TGTGCCAGCAGCCACCCTAGGGTTGGGGCCCCCACAGATACGCAGTATTTT. Its protein is CASSHPRVGAPTDTQYF.